This T cell receptor beta chain was recovered during a study of T cells in Graves' hyperthyroidism and ophthalmopathy. Researchers took RNA transcripts and amplified the TCR beta CDR3 regions from them. Carried out on the TCR CDR3, a first-round RT-PCR used the HTBI primer set. TCRdb recomputed calls from the multiplex PCR reads with MiXCR, one row per CDR3 protein. The sample yields 250,000 to 300,000 distinct CDR3 sequences, about 16% seen once. This clonotype was found many times. Trimming pared 5 bases from V and 1 base from J, leaving 8 bases between. In germline, CDR1 is SNHLY, CDR2 FYNNEI. There are 13 residues in the CDR3.

The source of this sequence is a woman aged 45-59 years with Graves' hyperthyroidism that later progressed to Graves' ophthalmopathy. The specimen sequenced was blood. The V and J genes are TRBV2 and TRBJ1-1; D is unresolved. CDR3 region: CASSPGKNTEAFF. For the CDR3, the DNA is TGTGCCAGCAGTCCCGGGAAGAACACTGAAGCTTTCTTT. The variable domain in full, with the rest retrieved from reference TRBV2 and TRBJ1-1, is EPEVTQTPSHQVTQMGQEVILRCVPISNHLYFYWYRQILGQKVEFLVSFYNNEISEKSEIFDDQFSVERPDGSNFTLKIRSTKLEDSAMYFCASSPGKNTEAFFGQGTRLTVV.